This entry is about one T cell receptor (beta chain). The data belong to a study of T cell repertoires in ileal Crohn's disease. CDR3 length equals 14 residues. Germline CDR1 is SGHTA and CDR2 is FQGNSA. With 5 bases clipped from V and 0 bases from J, the junction kept 3 bases outside the gene matches. Data came from immunoSEQ multiplex PCR; TCRdb stores just in-frame clones and leaves some out. The table lists some 7,300 clones, over 90% of them singletons. The receptor comes from an adult with Crohn's disease. The chain uses TRBV7-2 and TRBJ2-7; 8 bases fit TRBD2. Input material: ileal tissue. Written as DNA, the CDR3 is TGTGCCAGCAGCCGGACTAGCCTCTCCTACGAGCAGTACTTC. Translating it yields CASSRTSLSYEQYF.